The T cell receptor beta chain described here comes from a study of T-cell reconstitution after alpha-beta-depleted transplantation in children. Study results and caveats: Some patients' high day-60 TCRbeta diversity was attributed to recipient cells surviving conditioning. Hyperexpanded clones declined; after one year, newly produced T cells mostly supplied diversity. Two months or so post-transplant, alpha-beta T cells reportedly derived from several hundred expanded graft clones.

As concerns this clonotype: Its matching antigen is unknown.

TCRbeta library construction was performed incorporating unique molecular identifiers. Using its own MiXCR run on the PCR reads, TCRdb lists one record per CDR3 protein. Altogether fewer than 550,000 distinct CDR3 sequences are present, around 15% being singletons, with the ten largest covering approximately 28%. The CDR3 is 15 amino acids. The germline V gene has CDR1 DFQATT and CDR2 SNEGSKA (reference sequence). Trimming shortened V by 4 bases and J by 2 bases, and 15 bases separated the two germline ends. The sequence was collected from a boy under two years old who had a stem cell transplant for Wiskott-Aldrich syndrome, so the T cells may come from the graft donor. The V call is TRBV20-1, the J call TRBJ2-1; either TRBD1 or TRBD2 may supply D (5 bases each). The sample in question was PBMCs, mostly from graft donor cells, obtained 360 days after TCRalphabeta/CD19-depleted stem cell transplant. The DNA of the CDR3 is TGCAGTGCTACCCGGTGGGTGGGGGCCTACAATGAGCAGTTCTTC. This encodes CSATRWVGAYNEQFF.